The source of this T cell receptor (beta chain) is a study of memory CD4+ T cells and cytomegalovirus serostatus. The assay was immunoSEQ multiplex PCR, and TCRdb's table has in-frame clones only and misses some. This table has about 59,000 clones, around 80% appearing once. With 1 base removed from V and 4 bases from J, the gap between germline ends came to 8 bases. The germline V gene has CDR1 SGHTA and CDR2 FQGNSA. CDR3 size: 14 residues. The sort gate was single viable CD3+CD4+CD8-CD45RO+ cells for memory CD4+ T cells. V is TRBV7-2 and J is TRBJ2-1; D is ambiguous. This sequence originates from an adult in good health and CMV-seronegative. Sequencing input: memory CD4+ T cells from blood. Here the CDR3 DNA reads TGTGCCAGCAGCTTAGACAGTACTTACAATGAGCAGTTCTTC. This gives the protein CASSLDSTYNEQFF.